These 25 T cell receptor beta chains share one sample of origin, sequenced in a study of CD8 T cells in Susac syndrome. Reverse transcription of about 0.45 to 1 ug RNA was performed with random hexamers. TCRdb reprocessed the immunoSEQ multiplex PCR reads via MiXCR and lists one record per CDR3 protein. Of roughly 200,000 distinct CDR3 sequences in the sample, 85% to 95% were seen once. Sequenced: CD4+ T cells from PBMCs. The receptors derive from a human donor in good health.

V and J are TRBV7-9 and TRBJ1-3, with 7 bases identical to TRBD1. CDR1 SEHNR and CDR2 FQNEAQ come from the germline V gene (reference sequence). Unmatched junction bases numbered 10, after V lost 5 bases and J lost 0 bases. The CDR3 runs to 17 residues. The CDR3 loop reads CASSPRQGLISGNTIYF. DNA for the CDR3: TGTGCCAGCAGCCCTCGACAGGGACTCATCTCTGGAAACACCATATATTTT.

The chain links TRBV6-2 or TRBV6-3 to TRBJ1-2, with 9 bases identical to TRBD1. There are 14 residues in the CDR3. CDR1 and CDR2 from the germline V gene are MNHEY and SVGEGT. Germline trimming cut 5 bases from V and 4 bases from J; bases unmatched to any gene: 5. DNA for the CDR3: TGTGCCAGCAGTCTTGACAGGGGGACCTATGGCTACACCTTC. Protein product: CASSLDRGTYGYTF.

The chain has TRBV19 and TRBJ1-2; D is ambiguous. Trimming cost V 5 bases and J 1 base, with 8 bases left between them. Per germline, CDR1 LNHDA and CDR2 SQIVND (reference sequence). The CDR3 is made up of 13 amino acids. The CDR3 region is CASSRRINYGYTF. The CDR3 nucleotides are TGTGCCAGTAGTCGGAGGATTAACTATGGCTACACCTTC.

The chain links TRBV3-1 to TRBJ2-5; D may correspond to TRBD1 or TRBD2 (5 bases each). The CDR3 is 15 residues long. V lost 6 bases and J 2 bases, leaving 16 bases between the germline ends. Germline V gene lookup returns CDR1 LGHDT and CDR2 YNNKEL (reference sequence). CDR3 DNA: TGTGCCAGCAGGGAGTTACGGGACGGACAAGAGACCCAGTACTTC. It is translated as CASRELRDGQETQYF.

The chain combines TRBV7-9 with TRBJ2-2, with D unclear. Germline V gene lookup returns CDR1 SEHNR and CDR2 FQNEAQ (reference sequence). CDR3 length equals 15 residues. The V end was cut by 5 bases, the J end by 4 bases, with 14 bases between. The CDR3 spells CASSPLVTPTGELFF. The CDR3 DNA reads TGTGCCAGCAGCCCCCTCGTGACGCCCACCGGGGAGCTGTTTTTT.

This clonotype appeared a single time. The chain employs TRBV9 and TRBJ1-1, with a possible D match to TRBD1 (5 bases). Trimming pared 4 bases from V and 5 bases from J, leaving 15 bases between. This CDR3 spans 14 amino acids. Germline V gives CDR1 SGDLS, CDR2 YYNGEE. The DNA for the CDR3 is TGTGCCAGCAGCTTGGGGACCATGGGGACTGAAGCTTTCTTT. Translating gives CASSLGTMGTEAFF. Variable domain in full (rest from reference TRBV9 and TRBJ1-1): DSGVTQTPKHLITATGQRVTLRCSPRSGDLSVYWYQQSLDQGLQFLIQYYNGEERAKGNILERFSAQQFPDLHSELNLSSLELGDSALYFCASSLGTMGTEAFFGQGTRLTVV.

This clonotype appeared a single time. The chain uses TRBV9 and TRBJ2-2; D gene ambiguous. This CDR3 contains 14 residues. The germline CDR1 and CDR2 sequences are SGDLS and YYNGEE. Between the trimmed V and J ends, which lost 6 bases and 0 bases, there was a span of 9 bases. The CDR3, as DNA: TGTGCCAGCAAAAGGGATCCGAACACCGGGGAGCTGTTTTTT. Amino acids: CASKRDPNTGELFF.

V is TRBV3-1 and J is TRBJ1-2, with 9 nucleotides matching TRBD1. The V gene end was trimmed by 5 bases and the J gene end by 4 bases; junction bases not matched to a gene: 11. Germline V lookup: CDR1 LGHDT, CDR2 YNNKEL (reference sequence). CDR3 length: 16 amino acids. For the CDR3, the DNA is TGTGCCAGCAGCTACACACCCGGGACAGGGATCTATGGCTACACCTTC. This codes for CASSYTPGTGIYGYTF.

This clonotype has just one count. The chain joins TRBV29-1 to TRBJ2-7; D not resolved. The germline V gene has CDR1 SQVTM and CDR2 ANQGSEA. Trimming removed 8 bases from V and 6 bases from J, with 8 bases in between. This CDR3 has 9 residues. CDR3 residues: CSRGGEQYF. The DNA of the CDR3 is TGCAGCCGAGGCGGCGAGCAGTACTTC.

As DNA, the CDR3 is TGCAGTGCCCCCCGGACAGGGTCAGGCTACGAGCAGTACGTC. Translated: CSAPRTGSGYEQYV. The J gene is TRBJ2-7, the V gene TRBV20-1; TRBD1 agrees at 8 bases. Germline V lookup: CDR1 DFQATT, CDR2 SNEGSKA (reference sequence). This CDR3 is 14 amino acids long. Trimming cost V 6 bases and J 3 bases; bases outside gene matches: 10.

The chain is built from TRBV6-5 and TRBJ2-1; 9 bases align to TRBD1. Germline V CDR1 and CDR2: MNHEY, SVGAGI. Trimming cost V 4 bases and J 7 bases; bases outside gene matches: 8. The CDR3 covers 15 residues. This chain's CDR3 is CASSSTYRGLNEQFF. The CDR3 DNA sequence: TGTGCCAGCAGTTCGACATACAGGGGGCTGAATGAGCAGTTCTTC.

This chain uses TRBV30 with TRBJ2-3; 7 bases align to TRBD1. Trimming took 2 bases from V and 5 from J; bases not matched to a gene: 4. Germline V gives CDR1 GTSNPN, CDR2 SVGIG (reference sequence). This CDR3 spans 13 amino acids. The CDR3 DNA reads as TGTGCCTGGAGTAGGGGGCTCGTAGATACGCAGTATTTT. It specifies CAWSRGLVDTQYF.

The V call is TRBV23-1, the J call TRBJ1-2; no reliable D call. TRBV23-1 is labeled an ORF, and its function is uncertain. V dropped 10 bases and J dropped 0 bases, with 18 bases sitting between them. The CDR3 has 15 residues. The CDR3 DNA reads TGCGCCACTCCCTCTAAGACCAGAACTAACTATGGCTACACCTTC. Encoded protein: CATPSKTRTNYGYTF.

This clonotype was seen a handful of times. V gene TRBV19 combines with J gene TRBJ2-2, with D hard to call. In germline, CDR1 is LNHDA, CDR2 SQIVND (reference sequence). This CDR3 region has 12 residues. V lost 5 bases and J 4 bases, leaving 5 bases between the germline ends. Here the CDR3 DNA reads TGTGCCAGTAGTCCTCCCACCGGGGAGCTGTTTTTT. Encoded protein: CASSPPTGELFF.

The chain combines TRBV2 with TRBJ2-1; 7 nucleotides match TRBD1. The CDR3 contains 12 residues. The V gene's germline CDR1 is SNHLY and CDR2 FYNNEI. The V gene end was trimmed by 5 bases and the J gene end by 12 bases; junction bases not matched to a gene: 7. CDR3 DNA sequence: TGTGCCAGCAGTCTCGGGACAGAAGGGCAGTTCTTC. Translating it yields CASSLGTEGQFF.

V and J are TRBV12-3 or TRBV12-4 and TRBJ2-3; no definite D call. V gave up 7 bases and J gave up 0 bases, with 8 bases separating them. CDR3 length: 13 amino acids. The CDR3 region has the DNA TGTGCCAGCATGGTCATTAGCACAGATACGCAGTATTTT. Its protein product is CASMVISTDTQYF.

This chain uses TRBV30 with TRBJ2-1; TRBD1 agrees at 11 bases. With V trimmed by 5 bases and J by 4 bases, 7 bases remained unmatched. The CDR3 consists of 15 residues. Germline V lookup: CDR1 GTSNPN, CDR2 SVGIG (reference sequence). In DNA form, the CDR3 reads TGTGCCTGGTGTCCCGGGACAGGGGGATACAATGAGCAGTTCTTC. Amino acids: CAWCPGTGGYNEQFF.

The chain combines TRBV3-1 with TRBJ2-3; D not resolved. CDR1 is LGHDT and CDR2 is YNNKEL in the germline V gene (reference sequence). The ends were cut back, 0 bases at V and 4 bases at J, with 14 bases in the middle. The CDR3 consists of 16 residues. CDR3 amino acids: CASSQDTGRGADTQYF. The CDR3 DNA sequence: TGTGCCAGCAGCCAAGATACCGGGCGCGGTGCAGATACGCAGTATTTT.

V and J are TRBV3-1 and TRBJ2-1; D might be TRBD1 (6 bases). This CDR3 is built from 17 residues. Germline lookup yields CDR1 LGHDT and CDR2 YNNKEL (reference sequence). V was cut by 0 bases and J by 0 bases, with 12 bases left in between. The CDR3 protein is CASSQERGSSSYNEQFF. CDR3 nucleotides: TGTGCCAGCAGCCAAGAGAGGGGGTCGAGCTCCTACAATGAGCAGTTCTTC.

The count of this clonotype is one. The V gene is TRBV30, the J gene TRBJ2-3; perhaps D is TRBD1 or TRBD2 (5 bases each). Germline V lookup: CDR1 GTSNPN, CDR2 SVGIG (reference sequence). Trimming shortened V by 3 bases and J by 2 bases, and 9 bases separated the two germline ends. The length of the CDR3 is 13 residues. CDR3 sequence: CAWRAGTTDTQYF. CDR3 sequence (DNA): TGTGCCTGGAGAGCTGGGACCACAGATACGCAGTATTTT.

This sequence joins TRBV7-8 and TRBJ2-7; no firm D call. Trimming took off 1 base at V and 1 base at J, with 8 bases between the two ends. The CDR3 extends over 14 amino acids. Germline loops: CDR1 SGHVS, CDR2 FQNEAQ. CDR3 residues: CASSLVGFSYEQYV. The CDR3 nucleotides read TGTGCCAGCAGCTTAGTGGGGTTTTCCTACGAGCAGTACGTC.

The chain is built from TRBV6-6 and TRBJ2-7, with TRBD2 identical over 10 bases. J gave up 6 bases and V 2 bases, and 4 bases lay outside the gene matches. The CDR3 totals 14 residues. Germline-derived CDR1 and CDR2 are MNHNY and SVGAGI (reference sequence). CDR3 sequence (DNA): TGTGCCAGCAGTTACCAGCTAGCGGGAGCCGAGCAGTACGTC. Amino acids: CASSYQLAGAEQYV.

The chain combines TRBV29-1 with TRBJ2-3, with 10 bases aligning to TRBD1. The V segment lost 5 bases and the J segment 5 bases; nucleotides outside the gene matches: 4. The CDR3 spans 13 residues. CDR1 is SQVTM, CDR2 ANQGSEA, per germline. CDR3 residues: CSVRQGARDTQYF. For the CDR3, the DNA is TGCAGCGTTCGACAGGGGGCGAGAGATACGCAGTATTTT.

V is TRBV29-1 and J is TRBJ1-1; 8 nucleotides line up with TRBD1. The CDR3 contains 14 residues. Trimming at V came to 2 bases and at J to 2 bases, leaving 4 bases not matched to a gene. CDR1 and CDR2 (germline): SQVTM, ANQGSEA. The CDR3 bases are TGCAGCGTTGAACTCCAGGGGGCAAACACTGAAGCTTTCTTT. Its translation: CSVELQGANTEAFF.

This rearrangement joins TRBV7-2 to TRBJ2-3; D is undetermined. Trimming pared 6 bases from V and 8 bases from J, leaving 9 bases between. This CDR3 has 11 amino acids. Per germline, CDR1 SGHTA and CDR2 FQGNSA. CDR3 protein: CASRGFGTQYF. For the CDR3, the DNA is TGTGCCAGCAGGGGGTTCGGTACGCAGTATTTT.